The entry that follows covers one T cell receptor beta chain sequence. This entry is derived from a study of technical replicates of blood from several donors. Per germline, CDR1 SGHNT and CDR2 YYREEE (reference sequence). This CDR3 region has 16 residues. V shed 0 bases and J 4 bases; nucleotides not matched to a gene: 9. TCRdb's table, derived via immunoSEQ multiplex PCR, lists solely in-frame clones and lacks some. The data show fewer than 65,000 clones, over 75% seen once. The sequence was collected from a human donor in good health. Some clones in this sample may be carry-over from other donors' samples. The genes are TRBV5-4 and TRBJ1-2; 7 bases map to TRBD1. Sequencing was carried out using PBMCs. CDR3 residues: CASSLGQGSSGYGYTF. Here the CDR3 DNA reads TGTGCCAGCAGCTTGGGACAGGGTTCGTCGGGCTATGGCTACACCTTC.